This is a list of T cell receptor beta chains from one sample in a study of metastatic and nonmetastatic thyroid tumors. From the PCR reads, TCRdb re-called clones with MiXCR. The sample yields around 41,000 clones, 3% to 3.5% seen once. Sequencing was done on a sample of blood. These receptor sequences come from a female donor with papillary thyroid cancer or a benign thyroid nodule (not recorded which). Some clones in this sample may be carry-over from other donors' samples. CDR3s leave out the opening cysteine and the closing phenylalanine or tryptophan. Each record gives: V gene, J gene, CDR3 protein.

TRBV6-5	TRBJ2-3	ASSYSGPGGADTQY
TRBV20-1	TRBJ2-3	SASPARSPTDTQY
TRBV24-1	TRBJ1-1	ATEGQRGTEAF
TRBV5-1	TRBJ1-6	ASRPSWGDSPLH
TRBV20-1	TRBJ2-1	SARDAGGPDNEQF
TRBV12-3/TRBV12-4	TRBJ2-7	ASSRDRGLGEQY
TRBV14	TRBJ2-7	ASSPGRYEQY
TRBV7-9	TRBJ2-1	ASSWRGDLGSEQF
TRBV11-3	TRBJ2-7	ASSSLADKQY
TRBV11-1	TRBJ1-2	ASSLAVGNSYT
TRBV11-2	TRBJ2-7	ASSPLQGPSYEQY
TRBV19	TRBJ1-2	ASSIVVSYGYT
TRBV27	TRBJ1-6	ASSPRAESPLQ
TRBV11-3	TRBJ2-5	ASSFSGSGEAQY
TRBV19	TRBJ2-2	ASSSESGRGSGELF
TRBV19	TRBJ2-2	ASTRKFDTGELF
TRBV5-1	TRBJ2-7	ASSPWRQGAYEQY
TRBV5-1	TRBJ1-1	ASTSGTDTMNTEAF
TRBV10-2	TRBJ2-7	ASSDGDRGHYEQY
TRBV15	TRBJ1-6	ATSREKVSYSPLH
TRBV5-1	TRBJ2-5	ASSSVQRGQETQY
TRBV15	TRBJ1-5	ATSRDLVGSNQPQH
TRBV28	TRBJ2-7	ASISGYEQY
TRBV12-3/TRBV12-4	TRBJ2-1	ASSYRSYNEQF
TRBV30	TRBJ1-1	ARRKVGGTGTAGTEAF
TRBV19	TRBJ1-5	ASSSRGRDSNQPQH
TRBV5-1	TRBJ2-3	ASNGGDTDTQY
TRBV12-3/TRBV12-4	TRBJ2-6	ASSFRGAGANVLT
TRBV27	TRBJ1-6	AITGHPNSPLH
TRBV20-1	TRBJ1-2	SAPGTFGRGYT
TRBV27	TRBJ1-1	ARSRNTEAF
TRBV27	TRBJ1-6	ASSSTWEGPLH
TRBV6-1	TRBJ2-4	ASSLAKNIQY
TRBV20-1	TRBJ2-7	SATGALSYEQY
TRBV7-2	TRBJ2-7	ASGPSPYEQY
TRBV15	TRBJ2-7	ATSRDRVLANYEQY
TRBV6-1	TRBJ2-2	ASSTLAGGSTGELF
TRBV11-3	TRBJ2-7	ASSLVLGGSFNVHEQY
TRBV5-6	TRBJ2-6	ASSLTETYGANVLT
TRBV7-2	TRBJ2-1	ASKTGTGYNEQF
TRBV15	TRBJ1-2	ATSDGLYNYGYT
TRBV29-1	TRBJ2-5	SVVFPFRLQETQY
TRBV6-4	TRBJ1-2	ASSSWNRVDGYT
TRBV6-1	TRBJ1-2	ASSYRRDRGLGGYGYT
TRBV10-2	TRBJ1-5	ASSEGDFGQPQH
TRBV6-5	TRBJ1-1	ASSYTPGTGMNTEAF
TRBV28	TRBJ2-7	ASSRTGPSYEQY
TRBV19	TRBJ1-6	AAKPRDNNSPLH
TRBV4-2	TRBJ2-7	ASSQEWGQGSEQY
TRBV5-1	TRBJ2-3	ASSFAGDGDTQY
TRBV10-3	TRBJ1-1	AIGTRDSGTEAF
TRBV28	TRBJ2-3	ASIYYSRWGTDTQY
TRBV4-1	TRBJ1-2	ASSQDHIPVTGGRTNYGYT
TRBV20-1	TRBJ1-2	SAHRQRGGYT
TRBV6-1	TRBJ2-7	ASSGISGHYYEQY